In this sample, the clone carrying this T cell receptor beta chain turned up a few times. The antigen is unknown. The germline V gene has CDR1 KGHSH and CDR2 LQKENI. This CDR3 is 14 amino acids long. V was clipped by 7 bases and J by 3 bases; unmatched bases: 6. Time point indicated: pre-sensitization, week 0. Treatment in this sample: therapeutic diphenylcyclopropenone sensitization with weekly scalp DPC. The study enrolled 18 to 70-year-old alopecia patients suitable for DPC. These data belong to a study of human T cells and chemical hapten exposure. Whole-study findings and limits: Patch test score showed a positive correlation with PT1 expanded TCR counts.

Library construction involved attaching unique molecular identifiers to individual cDNA molecules, which allowed quantitative, reproducible TCR counting. TCRdb analysed the RACE reads with MiXCR anew, one entry per CDR3 protein. This sample has around 56,000 distinct CDR3 sequences, with roughly a tenth found just once. The V call is TRBV18, the J call TRBJ2-3; the match to TRBD2 covers 8 bases. The sample in question was whole blood, obtained in connection with sensitization to the hapten diphenylcyclopropenone (DPC). This receptor was identified in a man aged 35-49 years with alopecia areata. Some clones in this sample may be carry-over from other donors' samples. This chain's CDR3 is CASLAGTRTDTQYF. The CDR3 DNA follows: TGTGCCAGCTTAGCCGGGACTAGGACAGATACGCAGTATTTT. The full variable domain, with the rest looked up from reference TRBV18 and TRBJ2-3, is NAGVMQNPRHLVRRRGQEARLRCSPMKGHSHVYWYRQLPEEGLKFMVYLQKENIIDESGMPKERFSAEFPKEGPSILRIQQVVRGDSAAYFCASLAGTRTDTQYFGPGTRLTVL.